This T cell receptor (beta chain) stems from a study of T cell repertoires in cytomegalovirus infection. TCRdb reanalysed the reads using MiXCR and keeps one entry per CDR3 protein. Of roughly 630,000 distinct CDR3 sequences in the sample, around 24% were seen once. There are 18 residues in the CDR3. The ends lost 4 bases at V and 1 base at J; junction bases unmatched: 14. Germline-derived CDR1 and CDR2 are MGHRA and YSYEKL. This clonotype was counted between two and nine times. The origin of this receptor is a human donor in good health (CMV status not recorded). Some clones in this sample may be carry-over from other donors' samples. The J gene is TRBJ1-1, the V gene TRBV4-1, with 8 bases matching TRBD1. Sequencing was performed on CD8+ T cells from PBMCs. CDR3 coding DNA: TGCGCCAGCAGCCTCCAACCCGGGACAGGTTCGGGGAACACTGAAGCTTTCTTT. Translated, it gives CASSLQPGTGSGNTEAFF.